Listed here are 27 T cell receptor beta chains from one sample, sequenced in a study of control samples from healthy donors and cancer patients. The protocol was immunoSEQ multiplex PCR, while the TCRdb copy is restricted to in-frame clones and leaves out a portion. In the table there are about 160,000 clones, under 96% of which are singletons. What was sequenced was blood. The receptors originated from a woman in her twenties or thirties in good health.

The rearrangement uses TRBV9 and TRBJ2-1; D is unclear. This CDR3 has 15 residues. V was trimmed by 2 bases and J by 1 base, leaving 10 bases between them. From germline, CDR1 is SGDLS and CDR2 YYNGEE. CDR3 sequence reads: CASSVGPFSYNEQFF. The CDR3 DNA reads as TGTGCCAGCAGCGTCGGACCGTTTTCCTACAATGAGCAGTTCTTC. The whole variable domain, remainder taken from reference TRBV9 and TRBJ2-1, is DSGVTQTPKHLITATGQRVTLRCSPRSGDLSVYWYQQSLDQGLQFLIQYYNGEERAKGNILERFSAQQFPDLHSELNLSSLELGDSALYFCASSVGPFSYNEQFFGPGTRLTVL.

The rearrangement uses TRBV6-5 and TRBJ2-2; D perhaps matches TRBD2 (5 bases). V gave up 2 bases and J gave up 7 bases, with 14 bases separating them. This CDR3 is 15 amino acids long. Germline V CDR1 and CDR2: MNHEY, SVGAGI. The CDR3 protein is CASSYHRASGGELFF. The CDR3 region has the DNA TGTGCCAGCAGTTACCACCGGGCGAGCGGCGGGGAGCTGTTTTTT.

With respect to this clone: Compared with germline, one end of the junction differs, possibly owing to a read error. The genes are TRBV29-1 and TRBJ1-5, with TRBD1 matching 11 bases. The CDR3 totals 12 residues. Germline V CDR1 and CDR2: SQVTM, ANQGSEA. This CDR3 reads CSVEEGTGGQHF. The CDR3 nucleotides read TGCAGCGTAGAAGAAGGGACAGGGGGCCAGCATTTT.

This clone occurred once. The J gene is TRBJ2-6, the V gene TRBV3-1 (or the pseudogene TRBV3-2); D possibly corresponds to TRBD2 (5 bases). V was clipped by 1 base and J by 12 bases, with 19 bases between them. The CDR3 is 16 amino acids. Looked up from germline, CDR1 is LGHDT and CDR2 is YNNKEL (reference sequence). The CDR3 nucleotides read TGTGCCAGCAGCCAAGTGACGGGTGGGAGACTTCCCGTCCTGACTTTC. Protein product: CASSQVTGGRLPVLTF.

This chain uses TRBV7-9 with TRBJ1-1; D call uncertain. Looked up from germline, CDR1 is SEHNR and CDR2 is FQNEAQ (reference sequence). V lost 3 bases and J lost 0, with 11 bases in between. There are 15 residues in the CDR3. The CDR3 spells CASSLKTPMNTEAFF. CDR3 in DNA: TGTGCCAGCAGCTTGAAGACCCCTATGAACACTGAAGCTTTCTTT.

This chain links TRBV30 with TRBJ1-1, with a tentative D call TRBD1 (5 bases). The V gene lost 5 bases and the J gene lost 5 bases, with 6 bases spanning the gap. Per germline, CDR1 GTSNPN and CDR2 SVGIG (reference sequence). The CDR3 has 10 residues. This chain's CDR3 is CAWWGTEAFF. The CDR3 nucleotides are TGTGCCTGGTGGGGGACTGAAGCTTTCTTT.

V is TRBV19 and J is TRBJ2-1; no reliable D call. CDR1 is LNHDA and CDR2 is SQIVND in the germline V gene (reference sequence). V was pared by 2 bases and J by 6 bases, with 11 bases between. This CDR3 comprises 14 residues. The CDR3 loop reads CASSIRLDINEQFF. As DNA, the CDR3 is TGTGCCAGTAGTATACGGCTAGATATCAATGAGCAGTTCTTC.

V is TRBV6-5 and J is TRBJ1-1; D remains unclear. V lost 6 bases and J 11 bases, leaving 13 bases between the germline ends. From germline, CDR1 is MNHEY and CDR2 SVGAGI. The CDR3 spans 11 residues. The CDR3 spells CASSRGPGAFF. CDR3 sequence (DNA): TGTGCCAGCAGCCGAGGACCCGGGGCTTTCTTT.

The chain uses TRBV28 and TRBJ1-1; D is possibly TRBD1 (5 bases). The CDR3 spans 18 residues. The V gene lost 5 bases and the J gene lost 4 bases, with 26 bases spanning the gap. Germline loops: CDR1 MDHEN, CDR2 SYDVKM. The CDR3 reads CASSTRLQELPQGTEAFF. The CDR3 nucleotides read TGTGCCAGCAGTACAAGATTACAGGAATTACCACAAGGCACTGAAGCTTTCTTT.

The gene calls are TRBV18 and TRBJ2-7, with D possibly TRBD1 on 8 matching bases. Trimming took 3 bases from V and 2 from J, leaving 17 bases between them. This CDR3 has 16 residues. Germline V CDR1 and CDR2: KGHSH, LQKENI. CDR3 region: CASSPRGVTGAYEQYF. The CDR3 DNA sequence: TGTGCCAGCTCACCTCGGGGGGTGACAGGGGCCTACGAGCAGTACTTC.

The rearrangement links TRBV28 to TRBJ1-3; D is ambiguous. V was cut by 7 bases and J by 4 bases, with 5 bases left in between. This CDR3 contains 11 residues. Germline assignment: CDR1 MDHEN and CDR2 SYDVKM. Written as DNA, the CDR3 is TGTGCCAGCAAAAACGGAAACACCATATATTTT. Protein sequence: CASKNGNTIYF.

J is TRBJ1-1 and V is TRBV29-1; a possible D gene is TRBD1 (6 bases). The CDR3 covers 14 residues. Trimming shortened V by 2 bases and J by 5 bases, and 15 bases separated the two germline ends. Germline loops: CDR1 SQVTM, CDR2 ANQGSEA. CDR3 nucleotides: TGCAGCGTTGAAAAGGGGGTCCCGGGAACTGAAGCTTTCTTT. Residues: CSVEKGVPGTEAFF.

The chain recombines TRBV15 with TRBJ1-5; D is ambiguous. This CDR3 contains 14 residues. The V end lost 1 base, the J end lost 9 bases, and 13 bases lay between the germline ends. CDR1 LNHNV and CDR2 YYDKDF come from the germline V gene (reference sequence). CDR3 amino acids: CATSRGTDMRPQHF. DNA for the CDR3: TGTGCCACCAGCAGAGGGACGGATATGAGGCCCCAGCATTTT.

CDR3 protein: CASSFVLLRAIPYNEQFF. CDR3 nucleotides: TGTGCCAGCAGCTTCGTTTTACTCAGGGCGATACCTTACAATGAGCAGTTCTTC. The chain has TRBV5-4 and TRBJ2-1; D possibly corresponds to TRBD1 (5 bases). Trimming left V 2 bases short and J 4 bases short, with 22 bases between. From germline, CDR1 is SGHNT and CDR2 YYREEE (reference sequence). The CDR3 is 18 amino acids.

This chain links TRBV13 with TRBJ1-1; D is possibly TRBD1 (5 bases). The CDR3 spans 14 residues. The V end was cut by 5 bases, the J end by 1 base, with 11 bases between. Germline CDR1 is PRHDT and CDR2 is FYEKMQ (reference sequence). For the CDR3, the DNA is TGTGCCAGCAGCCCCCGGGACGAGAACACTGAAGCTTTCTTT. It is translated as CASSPRDENTEAFF.

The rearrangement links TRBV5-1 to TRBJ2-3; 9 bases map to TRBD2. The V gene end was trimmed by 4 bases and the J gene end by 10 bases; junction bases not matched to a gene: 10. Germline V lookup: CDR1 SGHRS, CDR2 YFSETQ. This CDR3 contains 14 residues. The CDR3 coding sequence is TGCGCCAGCAGCGACAGCGGGGGGTCCAGGCCGCAGTATTTT. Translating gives CASSDSGGSRPQYF.

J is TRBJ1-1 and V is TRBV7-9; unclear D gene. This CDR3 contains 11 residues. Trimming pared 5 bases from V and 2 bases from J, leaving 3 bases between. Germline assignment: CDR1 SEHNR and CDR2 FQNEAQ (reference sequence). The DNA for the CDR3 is TGTGCCAGCAGCGAAAACACTGAAGCTTTCTTT. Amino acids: CASSENTEAFF. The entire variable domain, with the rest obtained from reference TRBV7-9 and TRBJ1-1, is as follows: DTGVSQNPRHKITKRGQNVTFRCDPISEHNRLYWYRQTLGQGPEFLTYFQNEAQLEKSRLLSDRFSAERPKGSFSTLEIQRTEQGDSAMYLCASSENTEAFFGQGTRLTVV.

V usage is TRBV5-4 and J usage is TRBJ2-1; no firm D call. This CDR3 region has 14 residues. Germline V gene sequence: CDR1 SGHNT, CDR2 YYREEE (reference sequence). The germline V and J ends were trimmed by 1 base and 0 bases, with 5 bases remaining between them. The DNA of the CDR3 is TGTGCCAGCAGCTTGTGGAGCTCCTACAATGAGCAGTTCTTC. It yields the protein CASSLWSSYNEQFF. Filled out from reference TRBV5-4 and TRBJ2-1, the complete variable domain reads ETGVTQSPTHLIKTRGQQVTLRCSSQSGHNTVSWYQQALGQGPQFIFQYYREEENGRGNFPPRFSGLQFPNYSSELNVNALELDDSALYLCASSLWSSYNEQFFGPGTRLTVL.

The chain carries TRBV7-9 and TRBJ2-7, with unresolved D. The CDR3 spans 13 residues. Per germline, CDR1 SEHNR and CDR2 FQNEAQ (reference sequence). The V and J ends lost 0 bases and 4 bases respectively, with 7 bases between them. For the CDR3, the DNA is TGTGCCAGCAGCTTAGCTGCAGAATACGAGCAGTACTTC. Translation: CASSLAAEYEQYF.

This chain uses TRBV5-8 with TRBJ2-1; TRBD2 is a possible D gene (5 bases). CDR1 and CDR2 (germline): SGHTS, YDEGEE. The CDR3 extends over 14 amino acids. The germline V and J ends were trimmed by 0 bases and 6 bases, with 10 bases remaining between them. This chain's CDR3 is CASSLVLRGNEQFF. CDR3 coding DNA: TGTGCCAGCAGCTTGGTTTTACGGGGCAATGAGCAGTTCTTC. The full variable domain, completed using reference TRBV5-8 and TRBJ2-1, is EAGVTQSPTHLIKTRGQQATLRCSPISGHTSVYWYQQALGLGLQFLLWYDEGEERNRGNFPPRFSGRQFPNYSSELNVNALELEDSALYLCASSLVLRGNEQFFGPGTRLTVL.

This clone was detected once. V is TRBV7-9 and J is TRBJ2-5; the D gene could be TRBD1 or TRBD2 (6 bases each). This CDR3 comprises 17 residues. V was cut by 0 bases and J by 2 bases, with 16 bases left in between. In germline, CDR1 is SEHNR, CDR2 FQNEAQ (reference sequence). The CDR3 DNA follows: TGTGCCAGCAGCTTAGCTCTAGGGGGGCGGCTACAAGAGACCCAGTACTTC. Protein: CASSLALGGRLQETQYF.

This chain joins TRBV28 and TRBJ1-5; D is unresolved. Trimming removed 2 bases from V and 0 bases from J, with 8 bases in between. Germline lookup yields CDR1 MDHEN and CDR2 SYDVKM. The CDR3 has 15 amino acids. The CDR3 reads CASSLEGYSNQPQHF. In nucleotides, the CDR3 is TGTGCCAGCAGTTTAGAGGGTTATAGCAATCAGCCCCAGCATTTT.

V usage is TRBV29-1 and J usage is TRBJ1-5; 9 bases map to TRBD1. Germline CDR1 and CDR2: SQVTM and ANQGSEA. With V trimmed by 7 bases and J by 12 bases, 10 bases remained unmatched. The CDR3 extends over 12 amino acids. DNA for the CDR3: TGCAGCGCAGTCGGGACAGGGAAGCACCAGCATTTT. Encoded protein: CSAVGTGKHQHF.

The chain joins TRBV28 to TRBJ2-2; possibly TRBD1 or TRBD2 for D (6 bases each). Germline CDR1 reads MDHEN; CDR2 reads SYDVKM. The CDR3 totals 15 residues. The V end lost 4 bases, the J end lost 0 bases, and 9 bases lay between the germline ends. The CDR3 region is CASSYGGANTGELFF. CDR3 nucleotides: TGTGCCAGCAGTTACGGGGGCGCGAACACCGGGGAGCTGTTTTTT.

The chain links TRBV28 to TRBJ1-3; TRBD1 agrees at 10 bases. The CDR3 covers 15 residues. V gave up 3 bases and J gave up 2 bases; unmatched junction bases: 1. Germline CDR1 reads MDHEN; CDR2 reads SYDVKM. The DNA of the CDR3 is TGTGCCAGCAGTTTTGGACAGGGGGCTGGAAACACCATATATTTT. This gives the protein CASSFGQGAGNTIYF.

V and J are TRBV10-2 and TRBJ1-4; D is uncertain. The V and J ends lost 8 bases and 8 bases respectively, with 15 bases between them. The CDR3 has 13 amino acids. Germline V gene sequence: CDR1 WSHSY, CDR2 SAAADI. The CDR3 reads CASSVVGREKLFF. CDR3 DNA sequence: TGCGCCAGCTCAGTTGTCGGAAGGGAAAAACTGTTTTTT.

The CDR3 DNA sequence: TGTGCCAGCAGTCTAGCGGGAGGGCACAATGAGCAGTTCTTC. It translates to CASSLAGGHNEQFF. The rearrangement links TRBV28 to TRBJ2-1, with TRBD2 matching 12 bases. V shed 5 bases, J shed 5 bases, and the junction held 1 base outside the gene matches. The length of the CDR3 is 14 residues. Germline V gives CDR1 MDHEN, CDR2 SYDVKM.